This TCR beta chain was identified in a study of vaccination and CD4 T cells after COVID-19. About the research overall: Six male and four female convalescents took part, two of them Hispanic. From HCoV-229E, HCoV-OC43, HCoV-NL63 and SARS-CoV-2, overlapping spike peptides were used to stimulate the cells.

In the case of this clonotype: Its specificity is not known.

Germline V gene data show CDR1 as SGDLS and CDR2 as YYNGEE. Trimming took 4 bases from V and 8 from J, leaving 21 bases between them. The CDR3 has 15 residues. Cultured CD4+ T cell DNA was sequenced using the Oncomine TCR Beta short-read assay. CD4+ T cells were cultured, and genomic DNA was extracted from them. TCRdb used MiXCR to reprocess the PCR reads, holding one entry per CDR3 protein. The repertoire holds about 9,100 distinct CDR3 sequences, with around 69% as singletons. Documented treatment: roughly ten-day PBMC culture with coronavirus spike peptide pools or control peptides (ViraFEST assay). ViraFEST enlarged antigen-specific T cell populations with peptide pools and afterwards sequenced TCRs.

The sample taken for sequencing was CD4+ T cells from blood, cultured in vitro. The source of this sequence is a human donor who had recovered from COVID-19. V and J are TRBV9 and TRBJ1-2, with D tentatively TRBD1 (5 bases). For the CDR3, the DNA is TGTGCCAGCAGCCCACTTGGGACGGACGGTCGGGGCTACACCTTC. It specifies CASSPLGTDGRGYTF.